Sequencing of this TCR beta chain was carried out in a study of cytomegalovirus exposure and HLA in healthy donors. Study-wide results and caveats: A missense DCLRE1C variant was associated with V- and J-gene trimming of TCR beta chains in a later analysis, and an independent cohort replicated the association. Altogether, 150 to 200 TCR beta chains were recorded as cytomegalovirus-associated.

The CDR3 spans 14 residues. Germline V gene sequence: CDR1 MNHEY, CDR2 SMNVEV (reference sequence). The V gene end was trimmed by 2 bases and the J gene end by 4 bases; junction bases not matched to a gene: 0. The PCR was carried out with 60 Vbeta primers and 13 Jbeta primers. TCRdb keeps only in-frame clones here, not all; method: immunoSEQ multiplex PCR. This table holds 82,000 or so clones, over 9.5% found once. Comment on this clone: The antigen is undetermined.

Sequencing was carried out using PBMCs. The chain couples TRBV27 to TRBJ2-5; 11 bases agree with TRBD2. The receptor's source is a man aged 55 to 70 in good health and CMV-seropositive. The CDR3 DNA sequence: TGTGCCAGCAGTTTAACTAGCGGGAGAGAGACCCAGTACTTC. It encodes CASSLTSGRETQYF.